This TCR beta chain was recovered during a study of shared clonotypes between healthy human individuals. The CDR3 extends over 15 amino acids. The V gene lost 3 bases and the J gene lost 0 bases, with 12 bases spanning the gap. Looked up from germline, CDR1 is KGHSH and CDR2 is LQKENI. Only in-frame clones appear in the TCRdb table, and some are missing; sequencing was by immunoSEQ multiplex PCR. The data show just over 2,000,000 clones, 95% seen once. Study results and caveats: Of the naive CD4 clonotypes, roughly 5.5% were shared across several donors.

As for this clone: What it binds is unknown. The same CDR3 arises from other DNA sequences in this sample as well.

Donors were healthy HIV-negative adults without recently reported acute infections or vaccinations. This receptor was taken from a man aged 18 to 35 in good health. The material sequenced was naive CD4+ T cells sorted from blood. The subset was: CD45RA+ positively selected. This sequence joins TRBV18 and TRBJ2-7, with D tentatively TRBD2 (6 bases). The CDR3, as DNA: TGTGCCAGCTCACCCGGACGGGGGAGCTCCTACGAGCAGTACTTC. Amino acids: CASSPGRGSSYEQYF.